This TCR beta chain was captured by sequencing in a study of shared clonotypes between healthy human individuals. Points from the study as a whole: Generation probabilities were higher for clonotypes shared across all four sorted-subset donors than for unshared ones. What rarefaction showed was incomplete sorted-subset sequencing despite large depth.

The CDR3 covers 13 residues. V was pared by 2 bases and J by 2 bases, with 6 bases between. Germline-derived CDR1 and CDR2 are SNHLY and FYNNEI. Each sorted subset replicate got 200 ng genomic DNA, tens of thousands of genomes. Sequenced by immunoSEQ multiplex PCR; TCRdb stores in-frame clones only, minus some. The sample holds roughly 1,600,000 clones, around 98.5% seen once. The authors divided CD4+ cells into CD45RA+ naive and CD45RA-negative memory subsets. On this clone: Its antigen remains unknown. This sample includes further DNA sequences coding for the same CDR3.

This TCR was recovered from a man younger than 40 in good health. The chain recombines TRBV2 with TRBJ1-1; D is undetermined. What was sequenced was naive CD4+ T cells sorted from blood. The subset: CD45RA+ positively selected. The CDR3 protein is CASSENRNTEAFF. DNA of the CDR3: TGTGCCAGCAGTGAAAACAGAAACACTGAAGCTTTCTTT.